These T cell receptor beta chains were read from a single sample in a study of post-analysis software for immune sequencing data. TCRdb processed the PCR reads anew with MiXCR; each CDR3 protein has one entry. The data hold some 690,000 distinct CDR3 sequences, with roughly 30% observed a single time. The sequenced material came from blood. The receptors originated from a girl aged 10 to 17 with multiple sclerosis. CDR3s include the opening cysteine and the closing phenylalanine or tryptophan. Each record gives: V gene, clone size, D gene, J gene, CDR3 protein, CDR3 DNA. A D gene is named only where the DNA matches it firmly. Where a row states a size, it is once, few, many or the class of an expanded clone; other rows omit it.

TRBV12-3/TRBV12-4,medium-sized,NA,TRBJ2-7,CASSLAGASYEQYF,TGTGCCAGCAGTTTAGCGGGGGCCTCCTACGAGCAGTACTTC
TRBV27,NA,NA,TRBJ1-2,CASGTPRDLRAYGYTF,TGTGCCAGCGGGACTCCACGGGATCTCAGGGCCTATGGCTACACCTTC
TRBV24-1,NA,NA,TRBJ2-2,CATSDLSGAANTGELFF,TGTGCCACCAGTGATTTGTCAGGGGCCGCGAACACCGGGGAGCTGTTTTTT
TRBV6-5,NA,NA,TRBJ1-1,CASSLLGQGAFF,TGTGCCAGCAGTCTATTGGGGCAGGGGGCTTTCTTT
TRBV11-2,few,NA,TRBJ2-7,CASSRDTFYEQYF,TGTGCCAGCAGCCGGGACACCTTCTACGAGCAGTACTTC
TRBV14,few,NA,TRBJ2-1,CASSPPLGGNNEQFF,TGTGCCAGCAGCCCGCCACTTGGTGGGAACAATGAGCAGTTCTTC
TRBV5-1,NA,TRBD2,TRBJ2-3,CASSPGGKTSGTDMQYF,TGCGCCAGCAGCCCCGGTGGGAAGACTAGCGGCACAGATATGCAGTATTTT
TRBV29-1,NA,NA,TRBJ1-4,CSVGRVGINEKLFF,TGCAGCGTAGGAAGGGTCGGAATTAATGAAAAACTGTTTTTT
TRBV9,once,TRBD1,TRBJ2-7,CAGSGGQATYNEQYF,TGTGCCGGCAGCGGCGGACAGGCCACCTACAATGAGCAGTACTTC
TRBV28,NA,TRBD2,TRBJ2-1,CASSLLRLAVSYNEQFF,TGTGCCAGCAGTTTATTGAGGCTAGCGGTATCCTACAATGAGCAGTTCTTC
TRBV20-1,few,NA,TRBJ2-5,CSAPELGLPQETQYF,TGCAGTGCCCCCGAGCTGGGGCTACCCCAAGAGACCCAGTACTTC
TRBV5-1,NA,TRBD2,TRBJ2-1,CASSRAGGYYNEQFF,TGCGCCAGCAGCAGAGCGGGGGGATACTACAATGAGCAGTTCTTC
TRBV10-2,many,TRBD2,TRBJ2-5,CASRELAGIGETQYF,TGCGCCAGCAGAGAACTAGCGGGGATAGGAGAGACCCAGTACTTC
TRBV20-1,few,NA,TRBJ2-2,CSASRAGSGRTGELFF,TGCAGTGCTAGTCGGGCGGGGTCAGGTAGAACCGGGGAGCTGTTTTTT
TRBV6-5,few,NA,TRBJ2-3,CASSDGPTQYF,TGTGCCAGCAGTGACGGTCCGACGCAGTATTTT
TRBV11-2,few,NA,TRBJ2-1,CASSLDGQGGQFF,TGTGCCAGCAGCTTAGATGGGCAGGGGGGGCAGTTCTTC
TRBV28,few,TRBD2,TRBJ2-5,CASKAGAETQYF,TGTGCCAGTAAAGCGGGAGCGGAGACCCAGTACTTC
TRBV20-1,many,NA,TRBJ2-1,CSARGTYSYNEQFF,TGCAGCGCTCGGGGGACCTACTCCTACAATGAGCAGTTCTTC
TRBV6-5,NA,NA,TRBJ1-5,CASSYSARKNQPQHF,TGTGCCAGCAGTTACTCGGCCCGAAAAAATCAGCCCCAGCATTTT
TRBV7-8,NA,NA,TRBJ1-1,CASSLNLGAEAFF,TGTGCCAGCAGCTTAAATTTGGGGGCTGAAGCTTTCTTT
TRBV12-3/TRBV12-4,few,NA,TRBJ1-2,CASSLTTEGYGYTF,TGTGCCAGCAGTTTAACGACAGAGGGGTATGGCTACACCTTC
TRBV14,few,NA,TRBJ2-5,CASRRGMWETQYF,TGTGCCAGCCGCAGGGGCATGTGGGAGACCCAGTACTTC
TRBV7-8,NA,NA,TRBJ1-2,CASSSNGPFRGYTF,TGTGCCAGCAGCTCAAACGGACCGTTCCGTGGCTACACCTTC
TRBV29-1,NA,TRBD1,TRBJ1-2,CSVEDRDNYGYTF,TGCAGCGTTGAGGACAGGGATAACTATGGCTACACCTTC
TRBV5-1,NA,TRBD2,TRBJ2-1,CASSLVGASGLNEQFF,TGCGCCAGCAGCTTGGTGGGGGCTAGCGGGTTAAATGAGCAGTTCTTC
TRBV20-1,few,NA,TRBJ2-7,CSARGTLSQAYEQYF,TGCAGTGCTAGGGGCACCCTGAGTCAGGCCTACGAGCAGTACTTC
TRBV7-2,NA,NA,TRBJ1-5,CASSFRQGNQPQHF,TGTGCCAGCAGCTTCAGACAGGGCAATCAGCCCCAGCATTTT
TRBV20-1,many,NA,TRBJ2-5,CSARDYQETQYF,TGCAGTGCCCGGGACTACCAAGAGACCCAGTACTTC
TRBV20-1,NA,NA,TRBJ1-6,CSARGFRGDSPLHF,TGCAGTGCTAGAGGGTTCAGGGGTGATTCACCCCTCCACTTT
TRBV15,few,NA,TRBJ2-7,CATSSAATHKSYEQYF,TGTGCCACCAGCAGCGCGGCTACCCATAAATCCTACGAGCAGTACTTC
TRBV6-1,NA,NA,TRBJ1-2,CASSEAHPAGMLGYTF,TGTGCCAGCAGTGAAGCCCATCCTGCGGGGATGCTAGGCTACACCTTC
TRBV4-3,few,TRBD2,TRBJ2-3,CASSQGGLGGTDTQYF,TGCGCCAGCAGCCAAGGGGGACTAGGCGGCACAGATACGCAGTATTTT
TRBV7-2,NA,TRBD2,TRBJ2-1,CASSPLAGVRWNEQFF,TGTGCCAGCAGCCCCCTAGCGGGAGTACGATGGAATGAGCAGTTCTTC
TRBV4-1,few,TRBD2,TRBJ2-3,CASSQPGLAGVRGTQYF,TGCGCCAGCAGCCAACCGGGACTAGCGGGAGTCCGGGGTACGCAGTATTTT
TRBV5-5,NA,NA,TRBJ2-3,CASRPRRETGRGTDTQYF,TGTGCCAGCAGACCGAGGCGGGAAACAGGGAGGGGCACAGATACGCAGTATTTT
TRBV6-5,few,TRBD1,TRBJ2-7,CASSLLDRVSSEQYF,TGTGCCAGCAGTCTCCTGGACAGGGTGTCCTCCGAGCAGTACTTC
TRBV3-1,few,NA,TRBJ2-3,CASSQTTRGTDTQYF,TGTGCCAGCAGCCAGACAACTAGGGGGACAGATACGCAGTATTTT
TRBV6-1,few,NA,TRBJ1-2,CARQGLDYGYTF,TGTGCCAGACAGGGATTGGACTATGGCTACACCTTC
TRBV29-1,NA,NA,TRBJ1-1,CSVNRQHDTEAFF,TGCAGCGTTAATCGACAGCATGACACTGAAGCTTTCTTT
TRBV5-1,few,TRBD1,TRBJ1-1,CASSLRQGGETEAFF,TGCGCCAGCAGCCTACGACAGGGGGGGGAAACTGAAGCTTTCTTT
TRBV29-1,many,TRBD1,TRBJ2-3,CSVDGTGSTDTQYF,TGCAGCGTTGACGGGACAGGAAGCACAGATACGCAGTATTTT
TRBV6-6,few,NA,TRBJ2-5,CASRRSGYQETQYF,TGTGCCAGCAGGCGAAGCGGCTACCAAGAGACCCAGTACTTC
TRBV7-2,few,TRBD1,TRBJ1-5,CASSPLAGQGSFGQPQHF,TGTGCCAGCAGCCCCCTCGCGGGACAGGGGTCCTTTGGGCAGCCCCAGCATTTT
TRBV20-1,NA,TRBD2,TRBJ2-6,CSARPGTSGSFFPGANVLTF,TGCAGTGCTAGGCCCGGGACTAGCGGGAGTTTTTTCCCTGGGGCCAACGTCCTGACTTTC
TRBV20-1,NA,NA,TRBJ2-1,CSAWDPLHDEQFF,TGCAGTGCCTGGGACCCGCTACACGATGAGCAGTTCTTC
TRBV6-2/TRBV6-3,NA,NA,TRBJ1-2,CASSYSVRNYGYTF,TGTGCCAGCAGTTACTCGGTCAGGAACTATGGCTACACCTTC
TRBV21-1,once,NA,TRBJ2-7,CASRVAPYEQYF,TGTGCCAGCAGGGTGGCCCCCTACGAGCAGTACTTC
TRBV6-5,NA,NA,TRBJ2-7,CASSSDSGLSSYNEQYF,TGTGCCAGCAGTTCCGATAGCGGCTTAAGCTCCTACAATGAGCAGTACTTC
TRBV4-2,few,TRBD2,TRBJ2-3,CASSQSVLAGGPRASTDTQYF,TGTGCCAGCAGCCAATCGGTACTAGCGGGAGGGCCACGGGCCTCCACAGATACGCAGTATTTT
TRBV20-1,few,NA,TRBJ1-2,CSARIRGGYTF,TGCAGTGCTAGAATCCGAGGAGGCTACACCTTC
TRBV6-2/TRBV6-3,NA,NA,TRBJ2-1,CASSAGARSYNEQFF,TGTGCCAGCAGTGCTGGGGCCAGGTCCTACAATGAGCAGTTCTTC
TRBV12-3/TRBV12-4,once,TRBD1,TRBJ1-2,CASSLEGTGLYGYTF,TGTGCCAGCAGTTTAGAAGGGACAGGGCTTTATGGCTACACCTTC